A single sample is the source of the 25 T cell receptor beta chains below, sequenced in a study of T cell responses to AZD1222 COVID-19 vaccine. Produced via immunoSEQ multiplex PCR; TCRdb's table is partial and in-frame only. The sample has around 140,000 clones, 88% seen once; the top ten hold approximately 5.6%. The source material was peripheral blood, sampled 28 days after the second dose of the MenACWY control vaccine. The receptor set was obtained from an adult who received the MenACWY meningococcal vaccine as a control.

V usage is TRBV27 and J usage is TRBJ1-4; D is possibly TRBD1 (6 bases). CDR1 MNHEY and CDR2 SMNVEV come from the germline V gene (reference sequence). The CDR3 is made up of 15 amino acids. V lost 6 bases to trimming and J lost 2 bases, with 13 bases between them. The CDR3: CASRPGGQTNEKLFF. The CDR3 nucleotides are TGTGCCAGCAGGCCGGGGGGGCAGACTAATGAAAAACTGTTTTTT. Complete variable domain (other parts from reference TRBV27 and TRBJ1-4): EAQVTQNPRYLITVTGKKLTVTCSQNMNHEYMSWYRQDPGLGLRQIYYSMNVEVTDKGDVPEGYKVSRKEKRNFPLILESPSPNQTSLYFCASRPGGQTNEKLFFGSGTQLSVL.

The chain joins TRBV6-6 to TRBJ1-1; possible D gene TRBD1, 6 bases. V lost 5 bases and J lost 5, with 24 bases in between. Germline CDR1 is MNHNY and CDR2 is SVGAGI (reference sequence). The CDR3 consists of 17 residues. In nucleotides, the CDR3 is TGTGCCAGCAGTCGAAGGGGGTTCGGGACTCAGGGGACTGAAGCTTTCTTT. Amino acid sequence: CASSRRGFGTQGTEAFF.

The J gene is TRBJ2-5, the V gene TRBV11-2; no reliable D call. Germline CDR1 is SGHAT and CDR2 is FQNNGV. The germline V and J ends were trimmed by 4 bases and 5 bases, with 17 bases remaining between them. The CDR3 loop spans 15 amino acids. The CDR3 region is CASSSIPGQYETQYF. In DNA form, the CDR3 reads TGTGCCAGCAGCTCTATCCCGGGCCAGTACGAGACCCAGTACTTC.

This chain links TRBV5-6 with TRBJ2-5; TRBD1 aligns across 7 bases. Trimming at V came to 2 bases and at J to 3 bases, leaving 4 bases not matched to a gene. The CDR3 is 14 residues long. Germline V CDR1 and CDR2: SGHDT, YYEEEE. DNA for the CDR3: TGTGCCAGCAGCTTAGTGACAGGGAAAGAGACCCAGTACTTC. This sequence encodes CASSLVTGKETQYF.

Written as DNA, the CDR3 is TGTGCCAGCAGCTTAGCTACTAGCGGGGGTTACAATGAGCAGTTCTTC. It translates to CASSLATSGGYNEQFF. This chain uses TRBV7-9 with TRBJ2-1, with 11 bases that match TRBD2. The CDR3 is made up of 16 amino acids. V was pared by 0 bases and J by 4 bases, with 2 bases of the junction left unmatched. The germline gives CDR1 SEHNR, CDR2 FQNEAQ (reference sequence).

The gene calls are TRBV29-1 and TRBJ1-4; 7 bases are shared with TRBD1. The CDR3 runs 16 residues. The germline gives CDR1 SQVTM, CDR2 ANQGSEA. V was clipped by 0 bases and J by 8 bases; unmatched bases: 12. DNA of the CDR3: TGCAGCGTTGAAGATCGGTCGGCCAGGGGGGTGGAAAAACTGTTTTTT. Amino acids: CSVEDRSARGVEKLFF.

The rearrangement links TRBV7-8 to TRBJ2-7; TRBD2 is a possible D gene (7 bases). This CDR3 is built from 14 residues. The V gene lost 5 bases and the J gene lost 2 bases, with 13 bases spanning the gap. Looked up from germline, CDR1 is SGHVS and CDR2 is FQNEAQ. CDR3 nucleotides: TGTGCCAGCAGCGCTGGGGGGGGGCCCTACGAGCAGTACTTC. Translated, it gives CASSAGGGPYEQYF.

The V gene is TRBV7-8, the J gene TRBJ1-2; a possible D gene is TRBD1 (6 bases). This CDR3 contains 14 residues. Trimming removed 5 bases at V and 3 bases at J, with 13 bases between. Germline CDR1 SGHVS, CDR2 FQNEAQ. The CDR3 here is CASSPVGADYGYTF. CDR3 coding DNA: TGTGCCAGCAGCCCCGTGGGGGCGGACTATGGCTACACCTTC. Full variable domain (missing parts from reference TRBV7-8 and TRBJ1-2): GAGVSQSPRYKVAKRGQDVALRCDPISGHVSLFWYQQALGQGPEFLTYFQNEAQLDKSGLPSDRFFAERPEGSVSTLKIQRTQQEDSAVYLCASSPVGADYGYTFGSGTRLTVV.

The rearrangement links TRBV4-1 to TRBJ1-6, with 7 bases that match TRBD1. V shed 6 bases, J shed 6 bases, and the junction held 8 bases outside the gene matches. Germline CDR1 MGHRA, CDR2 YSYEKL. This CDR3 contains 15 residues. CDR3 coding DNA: TGCGCCAGCAGTAGGACAGGTTGGGGTAATTCACCCCTCCACTTT. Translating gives CASSRTGWGNSPLHF.

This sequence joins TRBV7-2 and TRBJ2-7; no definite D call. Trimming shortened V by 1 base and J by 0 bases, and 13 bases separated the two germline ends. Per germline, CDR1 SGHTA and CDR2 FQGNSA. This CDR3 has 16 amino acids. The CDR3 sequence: CASSLVGSITSYEQYF. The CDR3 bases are TGTGCCAGCAGCTTAGTAGGTAGCATAACCTCCTACGAGCAGTACTTC.

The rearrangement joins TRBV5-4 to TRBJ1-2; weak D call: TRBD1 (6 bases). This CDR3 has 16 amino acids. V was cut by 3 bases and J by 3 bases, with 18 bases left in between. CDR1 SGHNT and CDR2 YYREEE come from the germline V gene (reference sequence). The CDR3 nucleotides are TGTGCCAGCAGCTCGGCGTTGGACAGTTGGGACTATGGCTACACCTTC. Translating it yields CASSSALDSWDYGYTF.

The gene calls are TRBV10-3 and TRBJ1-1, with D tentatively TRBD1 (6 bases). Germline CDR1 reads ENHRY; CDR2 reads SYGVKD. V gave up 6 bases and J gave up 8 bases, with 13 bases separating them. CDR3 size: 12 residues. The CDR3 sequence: CAIRTGREEAFF. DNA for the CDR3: TGTGCCATCAGGACAGGTAGAGAGGAAGCTTTCTTT.

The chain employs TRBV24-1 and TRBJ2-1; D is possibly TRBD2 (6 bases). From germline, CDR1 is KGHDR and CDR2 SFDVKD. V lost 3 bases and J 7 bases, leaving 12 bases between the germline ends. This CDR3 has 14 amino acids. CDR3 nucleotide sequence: TGTGCCACCAGTGATGGGACTTCATGGAATGAGCAGTTCTTC. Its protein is CATSDGTSWNEQFF.

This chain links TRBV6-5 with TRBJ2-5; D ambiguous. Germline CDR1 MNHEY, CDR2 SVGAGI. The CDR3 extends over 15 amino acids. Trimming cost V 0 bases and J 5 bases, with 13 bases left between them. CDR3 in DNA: TGTGCCAGCAGTTACTCGATGGCTCCCCGGGAGACCCAGTACTTC. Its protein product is CASSYSMAPRETQYF.

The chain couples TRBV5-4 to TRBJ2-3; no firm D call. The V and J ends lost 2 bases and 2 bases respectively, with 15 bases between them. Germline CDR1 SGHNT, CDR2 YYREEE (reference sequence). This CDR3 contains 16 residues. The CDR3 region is CASSFDPATYTDTQYF. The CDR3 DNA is TGTGCCAGCAGCTTCGACCCCGCTACATACACAGATACGCAGTATTTT.

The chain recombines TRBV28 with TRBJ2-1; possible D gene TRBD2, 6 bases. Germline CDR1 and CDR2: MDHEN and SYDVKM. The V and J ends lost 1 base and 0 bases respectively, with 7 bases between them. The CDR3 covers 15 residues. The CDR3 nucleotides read TGTGCCAGCAGTTTATTCGGGAGCTCCTACAATGAGCAGTTCTTC. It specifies CASSLFGSSYNEQFF.

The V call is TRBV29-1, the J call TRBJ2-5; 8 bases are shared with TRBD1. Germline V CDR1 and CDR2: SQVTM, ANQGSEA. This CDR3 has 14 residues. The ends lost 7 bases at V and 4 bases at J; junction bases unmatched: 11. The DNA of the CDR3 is TGCAGCGCCAATGGACAGGGAAGAGGAGAGACCCAGTACTTC. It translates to CSANGQGRGETQYF. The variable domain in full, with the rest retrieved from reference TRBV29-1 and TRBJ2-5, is SAVISQKPSRDICQRGTSLTIQCQVDSQVTMMFWYRQQPGQSLTLIATANQGSEATYESGFVIDKFPISRPNLTFSTLTVSNMSPEDSSIYLCSANGQGRGETQYFGPGTRLLVL.

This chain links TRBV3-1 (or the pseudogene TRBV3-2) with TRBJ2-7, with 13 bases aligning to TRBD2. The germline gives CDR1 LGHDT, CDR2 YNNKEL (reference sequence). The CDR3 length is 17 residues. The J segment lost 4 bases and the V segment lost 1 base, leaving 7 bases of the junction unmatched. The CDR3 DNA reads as TGTGCCAGCAGCCAAGCGACGGGACTAGCGGGGCGATACGAGCAGTACTTC. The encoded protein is CASSQATGLAGRYEQYF.

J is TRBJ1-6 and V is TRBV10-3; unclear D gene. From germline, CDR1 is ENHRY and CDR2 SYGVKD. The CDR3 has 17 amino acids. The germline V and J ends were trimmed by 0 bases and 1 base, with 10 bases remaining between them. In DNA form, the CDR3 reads TGTGCCATCAGTGAGTCAAAGGCCGCTTCCTATAATTCACCCCTCCACTTT. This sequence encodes CAISESKAASYNSPLHF.

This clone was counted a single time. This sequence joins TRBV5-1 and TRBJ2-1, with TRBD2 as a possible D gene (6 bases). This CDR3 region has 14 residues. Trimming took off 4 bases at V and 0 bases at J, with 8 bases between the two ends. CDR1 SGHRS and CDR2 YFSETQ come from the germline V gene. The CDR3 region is CASSRGNSYNEQFF. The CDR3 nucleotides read TGCGCCAGCAGCCGGGGGAACTCCTACAATGAGCAGTTCTTC.

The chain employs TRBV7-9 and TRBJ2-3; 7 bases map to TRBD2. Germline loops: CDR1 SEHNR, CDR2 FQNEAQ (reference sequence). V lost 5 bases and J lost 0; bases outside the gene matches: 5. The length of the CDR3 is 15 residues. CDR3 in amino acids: CASSQRGSSTDTQYF. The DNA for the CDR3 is TGTGCCAGCAGCCAGCGGGGTTCTAGCACAGATACGCAGTATTTT.

CDR3 amino acids: CASSEGGSGANVLTF. CDR3 sequence (DNA): TGTGCCAGCAGTGAAGGTGGCTCTGGGGCCAACGTCCTGACTTTC. V gene TRBV6-1 combines with J gene TRBJ2-6; D call uncertain. The germline V gene has CDR1 MNHNS and CDR2 SASEGT. The CDR3 loop spans 15 amino acids. The germline V and J ends were trimmed by 1 base and 0 bases, with 4 bases remaining between them.

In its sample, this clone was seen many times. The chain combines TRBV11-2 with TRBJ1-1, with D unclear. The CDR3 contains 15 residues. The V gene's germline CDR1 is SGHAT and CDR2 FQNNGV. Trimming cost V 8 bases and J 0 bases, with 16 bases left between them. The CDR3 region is CASEPGAMMNTEAFF. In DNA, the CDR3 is TGTGCCAGCGAACCGGGAGCGATGATGAACACTGAAGCTTTCTTT.

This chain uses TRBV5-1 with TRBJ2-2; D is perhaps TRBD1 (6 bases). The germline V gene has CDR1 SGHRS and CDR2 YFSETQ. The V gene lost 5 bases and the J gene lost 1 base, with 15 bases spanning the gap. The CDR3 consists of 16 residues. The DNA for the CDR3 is TGCGCCAGCAGTCCCGCAGGGGAACGGAACACCGGGGAGCTGTTTTTT. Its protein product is CASSPAGERNTGELFF.

The CDR3 spells CASRNGEEGARGYTF. CDR3 nucleotide sequence: TGTGCCAGCAGGAATGGGGAGGAAGGGGCGCGAGGCTACACCTTC. V is TRBV28 and J is TRBJ1-2; D is perhaps TRBD1 (5 bases). V was shortened by 6 bases and J by 8 bases, with 22 bases between the two germline ends. The CDR3 runs 15 residues. CDR1 and CDR2 from the germline V gene are MDHEN and SYDVKM.